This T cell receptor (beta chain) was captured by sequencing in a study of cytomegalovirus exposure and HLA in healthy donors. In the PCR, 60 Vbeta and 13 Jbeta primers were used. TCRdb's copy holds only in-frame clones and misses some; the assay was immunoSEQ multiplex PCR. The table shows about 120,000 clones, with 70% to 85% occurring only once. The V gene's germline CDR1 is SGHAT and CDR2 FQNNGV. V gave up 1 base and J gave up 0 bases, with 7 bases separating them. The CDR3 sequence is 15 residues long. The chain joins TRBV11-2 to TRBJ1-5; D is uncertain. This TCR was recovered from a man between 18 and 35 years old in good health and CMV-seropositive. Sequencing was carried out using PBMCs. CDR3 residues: CASSLGTYSNQPQHF. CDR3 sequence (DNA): TGTGCCAGCAGCTTAGGCACCTATAGCAATCAGCCCCAGCATTTT.